The clone carrying this TCR beta chain appeared once. Clones were sequenced by immunoSEQ multiplex PCR, and TCRdb holds only the in-frame ones, with some missing. Of approximately 600,000 clones in the sample, approximately 95% were seen once. Naive CD8 cells comprised CD45RO-negative, CCR7-positively selected cells, excluding terminally differentiated effector memory CD45RA+ cells. This sample was included in a study of shared clonotypes between healthy human individuals. The CDR3 loop spans 13 amino acids. Germline V gene sequence: CDR1 SNHLY, CDR2 FYNNEI. V shed 3 bases and J 6 bases; nucleotides not matched to a gene: 5.

The V call is TRBV2, the J call TRBJ2-7; the match to TRBD2 covers 7 bases. This TCR came from a woman in her 30s in good health. Specimen: naive CD8+ T cells sorted from blood. The CDR3 reads CASSDRGGSEQYF. The CDR3 bases are TGTGCCAGCAGTGACCGTGGCGGGAGCGAGCAGTACTTC.